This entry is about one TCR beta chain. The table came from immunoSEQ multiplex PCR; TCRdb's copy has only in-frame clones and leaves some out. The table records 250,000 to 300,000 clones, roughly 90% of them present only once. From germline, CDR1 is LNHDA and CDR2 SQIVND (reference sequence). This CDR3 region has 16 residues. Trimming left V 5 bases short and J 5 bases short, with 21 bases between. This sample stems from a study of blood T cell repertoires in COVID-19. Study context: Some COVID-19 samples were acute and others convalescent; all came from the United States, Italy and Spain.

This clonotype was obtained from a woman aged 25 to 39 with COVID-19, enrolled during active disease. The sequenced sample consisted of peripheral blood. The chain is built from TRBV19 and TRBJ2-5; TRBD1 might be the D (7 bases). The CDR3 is CASSARRGGGAETQYF. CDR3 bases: TGTGCCAGTAGTGCCCGGAGAGGAGGGGGCGCGGAGACCCAGTACTTC.